The T cell receptor (beta chain) under discussion was sequenced for a study of cytomegalovirus exposure and HLA in healthy donors. In the PCR, 60 Vbeta and 13 Jbeta primers were used. The repertoire was sequenced with immunoSEQ multiplex PCR; TCRdb's copy has only in-frame clones and lacks some. Of under 200,000 clones listed, approximately 80% are singletons. There are 14 residues in the CDR3. CDR1 and CDR2 from the germline V gene are SGHTS and YDEGEE. The junction had 1 base not matched to a gene; V was cut back by 0 bases and J by 5 bases. Every donor was a healthy person donating bone marrow. The source of this sequence is a woman aged 50 to 65 in good health and CMV-seropositive. The specimen was PBMCs. This chain joins TRBV5-8 and TRBJ2-1; TRBD1 aligns across 8 bases. The chain's CDR3 is CASSLGTGNNEQFF. The CDR3 coding sequence is TGTGCCAGCAGCTTGGGGACAGGGAACAATGAGCAGTTCTTC.